This TCR beta chain appears in the sequencing data of a study of shared clonotypes between healthy human individuals. Repertoires were generated with immunoSEQ multiplex PCR, while TCRdb's copy carries only in-frame clones and drops some. Of 600,000 to 700,000 clones in the sample, about 80% were seen once. Trimming took off 0 bases at V and 9 bases at J, with 14 bases between the two ends. CDR3 length: 14 amino acids. CDR1 and CDR2 (germline): LNHNV, YYDKDF (reference sequence). This rearrangement joins TRBV15 to TRBJ1-1; tentatively, D is TRBD1 (5 bases). The TCR comes from a woman aged 25-40 years in good health. The specimen was memory CD4+ T cells sorted from blood. Specified subset: CD45RA-negative fraction. The CDR3 reads CATSRDRRDGKAFF. The CDR3, as DNA: TGTGCCACCAGCAGAGATCGGAGGGACGGAAAAGCTTTCTTT.